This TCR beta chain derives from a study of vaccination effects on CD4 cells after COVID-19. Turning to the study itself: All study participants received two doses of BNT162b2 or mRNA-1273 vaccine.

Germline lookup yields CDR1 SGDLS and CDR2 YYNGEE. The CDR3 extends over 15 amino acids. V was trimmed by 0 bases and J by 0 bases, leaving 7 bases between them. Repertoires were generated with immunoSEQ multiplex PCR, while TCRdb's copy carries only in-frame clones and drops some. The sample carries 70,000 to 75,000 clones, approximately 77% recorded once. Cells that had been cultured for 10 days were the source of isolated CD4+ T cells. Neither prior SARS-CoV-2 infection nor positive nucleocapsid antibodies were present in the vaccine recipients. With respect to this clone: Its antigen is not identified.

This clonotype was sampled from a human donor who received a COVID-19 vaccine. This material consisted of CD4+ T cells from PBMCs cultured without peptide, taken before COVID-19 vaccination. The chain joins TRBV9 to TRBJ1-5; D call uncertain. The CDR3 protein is CASSVEGTSNQPQHF. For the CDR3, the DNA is TGTGCCAGCAGCGTAGAGGGAACTAGCAATCAGCCCCAGCATTTT.